This T cell receptor beta chain was retrieved from a study of shared clonotypes between healthy human individuals. Germline V lookup: CDR1 SGHRS, CDR2 YFSETQ. The V gene end was trimmed by 5 bases and the J gene end by 1 base; junction bases not matched to a gene: 11. The CDR3 covers 16 residues. Concerning this clone itself: Its antigen is still unknown.

Some clones are missing from TCRdb's copy, which holds only in-frame ones; the method was immunoSEQ multiplex PCR. The sample contains about 560,000 clones, roughly 72% of which appear only once. Study-level points and caveats: Expectations were that clonotype sharing among donors would be affected by sequencing depth.

The V call is TRBV5-1, the J call TRBJ1-1, with 7 bases that match TRBD1. The material sequenced was PBMCs. The sequence was collected from a woman aged 40 to 49 in good health. Some clones in this sample may be carry-over from other donors' samples. The CDR3 coding sequence is TGCGCCAGCAGTACACGACAGGGAGGTGGGAACACTGAAGCTTTCTTT. The encoded protein is CASSTRQGGGNTEAFF.